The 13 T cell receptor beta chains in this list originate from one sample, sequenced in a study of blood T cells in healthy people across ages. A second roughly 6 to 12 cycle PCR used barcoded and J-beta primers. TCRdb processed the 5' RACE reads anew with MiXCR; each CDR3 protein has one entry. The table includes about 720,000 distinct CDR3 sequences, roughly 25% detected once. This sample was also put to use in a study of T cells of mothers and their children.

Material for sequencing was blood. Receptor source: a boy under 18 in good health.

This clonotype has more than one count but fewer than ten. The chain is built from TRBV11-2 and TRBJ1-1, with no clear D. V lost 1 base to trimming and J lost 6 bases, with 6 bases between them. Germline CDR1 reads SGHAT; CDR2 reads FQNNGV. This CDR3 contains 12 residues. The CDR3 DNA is TGTGCCAGCAGCTTAGTTGAACCTGAAGCTTTCTTT. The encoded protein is CASSLVEPEAFF.

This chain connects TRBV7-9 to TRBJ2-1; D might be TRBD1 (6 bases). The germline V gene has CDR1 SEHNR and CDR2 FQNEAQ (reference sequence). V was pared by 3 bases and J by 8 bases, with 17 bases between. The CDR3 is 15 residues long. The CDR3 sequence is CASSFGQLNRDEQFF. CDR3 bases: TGTGCCAGCAGCTTTGGACAGCTTAATAGGGATGAGCAGTTCTTC.

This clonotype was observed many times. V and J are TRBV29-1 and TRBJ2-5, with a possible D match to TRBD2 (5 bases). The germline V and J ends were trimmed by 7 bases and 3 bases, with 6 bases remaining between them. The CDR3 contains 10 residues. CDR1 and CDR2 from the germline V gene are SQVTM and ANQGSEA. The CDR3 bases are TGCAGCGGAGGGAAAGAGACCCAGTACTTC. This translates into CSGGKETQYF.

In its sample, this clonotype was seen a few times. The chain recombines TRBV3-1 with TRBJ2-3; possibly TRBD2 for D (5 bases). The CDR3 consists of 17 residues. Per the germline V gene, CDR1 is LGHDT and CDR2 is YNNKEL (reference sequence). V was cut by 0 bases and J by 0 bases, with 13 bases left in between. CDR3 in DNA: TGTGCCAGCAGCCAAGAGTCCCCAGCGGCTAGCACAGATACGCAGTATTTT. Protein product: CASSQESPAASTDTQYF.

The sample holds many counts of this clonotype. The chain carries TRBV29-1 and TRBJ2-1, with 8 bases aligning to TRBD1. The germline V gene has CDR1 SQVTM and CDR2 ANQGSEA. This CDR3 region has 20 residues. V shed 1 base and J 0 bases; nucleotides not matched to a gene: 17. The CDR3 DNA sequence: TGCAGCGTTGAAGGACGGAGCCAGGGGGCTTACCATTCCTCCTACAATGAGCAGTTCTTC. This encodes CSVEGRSQGAYHSSYNEQFF.

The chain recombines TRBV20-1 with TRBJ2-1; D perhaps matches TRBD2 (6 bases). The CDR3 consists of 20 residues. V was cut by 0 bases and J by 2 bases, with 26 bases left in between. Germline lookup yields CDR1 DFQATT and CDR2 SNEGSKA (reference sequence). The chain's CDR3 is CSARDSPQNLAALAYNEQFF. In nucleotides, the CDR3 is TGCAGTGCTAGAGATTCCCCCCAAAATTTAGCGGCCCTGGCCTACAATGAGCAGTTCTTC.

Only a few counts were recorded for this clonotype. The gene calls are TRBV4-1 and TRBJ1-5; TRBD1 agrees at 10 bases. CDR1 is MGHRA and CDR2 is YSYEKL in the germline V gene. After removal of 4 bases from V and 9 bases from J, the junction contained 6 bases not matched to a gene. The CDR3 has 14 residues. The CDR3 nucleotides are TGCGCCAGCAGCCCACGGGACAGGGGTGTGCCCCAGCATTTT. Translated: CASSPRDRGVPQHF.

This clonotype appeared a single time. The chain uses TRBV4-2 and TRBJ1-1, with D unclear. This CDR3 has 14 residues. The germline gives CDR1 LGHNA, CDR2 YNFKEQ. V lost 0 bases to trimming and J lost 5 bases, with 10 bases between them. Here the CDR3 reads CASSQELSITEAFF. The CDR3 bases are TGTGCCAGCAGCCAAGAATTAAGTATTACTGAAGCTTTCTTT.

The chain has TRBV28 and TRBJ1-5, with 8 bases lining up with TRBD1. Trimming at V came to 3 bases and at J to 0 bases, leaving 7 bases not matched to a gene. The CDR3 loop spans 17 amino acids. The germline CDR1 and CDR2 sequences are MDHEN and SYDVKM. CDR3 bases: TGTGCCAGCAGTTTCACCAGGGGGCTTCATAGCAATCAGCCCCAGCATTTT. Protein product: CASSFTRGLHSNQPQHF.

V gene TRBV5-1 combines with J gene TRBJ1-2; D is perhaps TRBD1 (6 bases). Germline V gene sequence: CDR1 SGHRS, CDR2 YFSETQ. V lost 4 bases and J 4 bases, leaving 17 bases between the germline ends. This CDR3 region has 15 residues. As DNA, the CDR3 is TGCGCCAGCAGCAGGGGGACGGAGGAGGTCTATGGCTACACCTTC. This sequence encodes CASSRGTEEVYGYTF.

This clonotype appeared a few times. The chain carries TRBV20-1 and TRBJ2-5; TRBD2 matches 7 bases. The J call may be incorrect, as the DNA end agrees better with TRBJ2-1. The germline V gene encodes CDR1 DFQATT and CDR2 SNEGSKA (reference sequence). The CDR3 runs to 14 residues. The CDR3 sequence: CSAVTGTTYNEQFF. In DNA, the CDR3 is TGCAGTGCCGTGACCGGGACTACCTACAATGAGCAGTTCTTC.

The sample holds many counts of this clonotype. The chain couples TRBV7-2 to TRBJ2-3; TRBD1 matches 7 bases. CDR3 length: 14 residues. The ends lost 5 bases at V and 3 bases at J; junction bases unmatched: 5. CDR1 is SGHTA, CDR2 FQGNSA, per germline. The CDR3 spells CASSLLGQTDTQYF. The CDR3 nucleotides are TGTGCCAGCAGCCTCCTGGGACAGACAGATACGCAGTATTTT.

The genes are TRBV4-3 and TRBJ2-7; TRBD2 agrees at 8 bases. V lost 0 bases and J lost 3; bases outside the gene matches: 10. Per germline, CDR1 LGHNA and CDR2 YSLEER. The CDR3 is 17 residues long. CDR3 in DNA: TGCGCCAGCAGCCAAGATGGGGCGCGGGAGGCTCTCTACGAGCAGTACTTC. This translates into CASSQDGAREALYEQYF.